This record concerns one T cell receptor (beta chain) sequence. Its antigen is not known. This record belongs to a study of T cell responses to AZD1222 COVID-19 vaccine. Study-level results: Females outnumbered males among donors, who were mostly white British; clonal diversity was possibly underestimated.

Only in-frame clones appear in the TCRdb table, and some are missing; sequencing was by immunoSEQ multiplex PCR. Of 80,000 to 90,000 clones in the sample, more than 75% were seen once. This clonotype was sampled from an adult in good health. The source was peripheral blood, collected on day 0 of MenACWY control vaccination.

The CDR3, as DNA: TGTGCCAGCAGTTTTAGAGGACAGGGACGGGCTGGGGCCAACGTCCTGACTTTC. Translation gives CASSFRGQGRAGANVLTF. This chain connects TRBV7-8 to TRBJ2-6, with 8 bases matching TRBD1. The germline V gene encodes CDR1 SGHVS and CDR2 FQNEAQ. Germline trimming cut 6 bases from V and 2 bases from J; bases unmatched to any gene: 12. The CDR3 consists of 18 residues.